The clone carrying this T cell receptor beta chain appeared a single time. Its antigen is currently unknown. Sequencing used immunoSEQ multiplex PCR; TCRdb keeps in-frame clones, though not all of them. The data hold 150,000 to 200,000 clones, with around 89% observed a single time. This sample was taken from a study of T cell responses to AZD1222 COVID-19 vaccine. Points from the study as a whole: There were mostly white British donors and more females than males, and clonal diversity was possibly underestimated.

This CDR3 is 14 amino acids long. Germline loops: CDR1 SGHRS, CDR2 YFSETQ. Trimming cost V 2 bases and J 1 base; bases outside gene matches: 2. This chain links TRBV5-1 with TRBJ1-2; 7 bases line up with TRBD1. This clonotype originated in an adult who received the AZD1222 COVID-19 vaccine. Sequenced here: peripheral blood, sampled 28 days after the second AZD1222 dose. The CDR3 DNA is TGCGCCAGCAGCTTCGGGACAGTTAACTATGGCTACACCTTC. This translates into CASSFGTVNYGYTF.